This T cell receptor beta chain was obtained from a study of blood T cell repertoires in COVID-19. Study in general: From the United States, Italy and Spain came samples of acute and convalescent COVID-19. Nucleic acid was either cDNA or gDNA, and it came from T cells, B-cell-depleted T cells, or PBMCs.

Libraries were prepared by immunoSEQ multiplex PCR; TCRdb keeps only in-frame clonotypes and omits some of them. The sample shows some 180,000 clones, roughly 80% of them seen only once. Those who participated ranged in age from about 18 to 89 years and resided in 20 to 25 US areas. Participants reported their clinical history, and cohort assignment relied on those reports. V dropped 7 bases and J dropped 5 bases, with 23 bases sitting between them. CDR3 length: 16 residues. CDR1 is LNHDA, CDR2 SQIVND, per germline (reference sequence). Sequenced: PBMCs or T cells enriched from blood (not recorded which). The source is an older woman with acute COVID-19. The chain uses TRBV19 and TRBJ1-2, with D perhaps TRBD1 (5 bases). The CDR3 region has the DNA TGTGCCAGTACTGGTCCAGGGAGGACCCGTTTATATGGCTACACCTTC. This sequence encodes CASTGPGRTRLYGYTF.